A selection of T cell receptor beta chains follows, all from one sample in a study of shared clonotypes between healthy human individuals. Repertoires were generated with immunoSEQ multiplex PCR, while TCRdb's copy carries only in-frame clones and drops some. The sample yields around 1.9 million clones, just over 90% seen once. What was sequenced was naive CD8+ T cells from PBMCs. The receptors shown here come from a man younger than 35 in good health. Some clones in this sample may be carry-over from other donors' samples. CDR3s include the opening cysteine and the closing phenylalanine or tryptophan. A D gene is named only where the DNA matches it firmly. Clone size, where shown, is once, few, many, or a class for clones that have expanded.

V: TRBV4-1
size: NA
D: TRBD1
J: TRBJ2-7
length: 13
DNA: TGCGCCAGCAGCCTCGGGACAGGCTACGAGCAGTACTTC
CDR3: CASSLGTGYEQYF

V: TRBV12-5
size: NA
D: NA
J: TRBJ1-2
length: 13
DNA: TGTGCTAGTGGTTTGGTGGCGGATAATGGCTACACCTTC
CDR3: CASGLVADNGYTF

V: TRBV27
size: NA
D: NA
J: TRBJ2-5
length: 13
DNA: TGTGCCAGCAGTTGGAGAAACCCGGAGACCCAGTACTTC
CDR3: CASSWRNPETQYF

V: TRBV28
size: NA
D: NA
J: TRBJ2-3
length: 14
DNA: TGTGCCAGCAGTCTCGCGCGTTCTACAGATACGCAGTATTTT
CDR3: CASSLARSTDTQYF

V: TRBV28
size: NA
D: NA
J: TRBJ2-2
length: 16
DNA: TGTGCCAGCAGTTTACGCCGACTAGTCTTGGCCGGGGAGCTGTTTTTT
CDR3: CASSLRRLVLAGELFF

V: TRBV14
size: NA
D: NA
J: TRBJ2-3
length: 15
DNA: TGTGCCAGCAGCCAAGCCCCAGACATAAAAGATACGCAGTATTTT
CDR3: CASSQAPDIKDTQYF

V: TRBV29-1
size: NA
D: NA
J: TRBJ2-7
length: 16
DNA: TGCAGCGTTGAAGGGGTACAGGGAGTGGAAATTCGCGAGCAGTACTTC
CDR3: CSVEGVQGVEIREQYF

V: TRBV18
size: NA
D: NA
J: TRBJ2-1
length: 15
DNA: TGTGCCAGCTCCCAAGAAAGGACAGAGCCGAATGAGCAGTTCTTC
CDR3: CASSQERTEPNEQFF

V: TRBV5-6
size: NA
D: TRBD2
J: TRBJ2-2
length: 17
DNA: TGTGCCAGCAGCCAACTAGCGGGAACCGCGAACACCGGGGAGCTGTTTTTT
CDR3: CASSQLAGTANTGELFF

V: TRBV4-3
size: once
D: NA
J: TRBJ2-1
length: 20
DNA: TGCGCCAGCAGCCAAGATTGGGTGGCCCCGGAAGGGTACAGGTACAATGAGCAGTTCTTC
CDR3: CASSQDWVAPEGYRYNEQFF

V: TRBV28
size: NA
D: TRBD2
J: TRBJ2-7
length: 16
DNA: TGTGCCAGCAGCCTCGCACAGAGGGAGGGCCTTTACGAGCAGTACTTC
CDR3: CASSLAQREGLYEQYF

V: TRBV4-2
size: NA
D: NA
J: TRBJ2-7
length: 14
DNA: TGTGCCAGCAGCCAACCCAGTCTCTCCTACGAGCAGTACTTC
CDR3: CASSQPSLSYEQYF

V: TRBV6-1
size: NA
D: NA
J: TRBJ2-1
length: 10
DNA: TGTGCCAGCAGGGACCTTGAGCAGTTCTTC
CDR3: CASRDLEQFF

V: TRBV19
size: NA
D: TRBD1
J: TRBJ1-1
length: 15
DNA: TGTGCCAGTAGTAAACCCCGGACAGGATTCACTGAAGCTTTCTTT
CDR3: CASSKPRTGFTEAFF

V: TRBV25-1
size: NA
D: NA
J: TRBJ2-7
length: 12
DNA: TGTGCCAGCAGTTTCGAGTCCTACGAGCAGTACTTC
CDR3: CASSFESYEQYF

V: TRBV4-1
size: NA
D: NA
J: TRBJ2-3
length: 14
DNA: TGCGCCAGCAGCCAAGAAGACCAGGGAGATACGCAGTATTTT
CDR3: CASSQEDQGDTQYF

V: TRBV28
size: NA
D: TRBD1
J: TRBJ2-7
length: 16
DNA: TGTGCCAGCAGGCCGGGGACAGGCAGAACCACCTACGAGCAGTACTTC
CDR3: CASRPGTGRTTYEQYF

V: TRBV21-1
size: NA
D: NA
J: TRBJ1-2
length: 14
DNA: TGTGCCAGCAGCTCGCGGACGGTCCACTATGGCTACACCTTC
CDR3: CASSSRTVHYGYTF

V: TRBV29-1
size: NA
D: NA
J: TRBJ2-7
length: 14
DNA: TGCAGCGTCGTCTGGTGGCAGCGAGGCTACGAGCAGTACTTC
CDR3: CSVVWWQRGYEQYF

V: TRBV19
size: NA
D: TRBD2
J: TRBJ2-1
length: 13
DNA: TGTGCCAGTAGACTTAGCGGGGCGAATGAGCAGTTCTTC
CDR3: CASRLSGANEQFF

V: TRBV28
size: NA
D: NA
J: TRBJ1-1
length: 15
DNA: TGTGCCAGCAGTTTCCCGCGCCGAATGAACACTGAAGCTTTCTTT
CDR3: CASSFPRRMNTEAFF

V: TRBV6-5
size: NA
D: NA
J: TRBJ1-1
length: 15
DNA: TGTGCCAGCAGTTACTCGTCTGGAGCGGGCACTGAAGCTTTCTTT
CDR3: CASSYSSGAGTEAFF

V: TRBV18
size: NA
D: NA
J: TRBJ2-5
length: 19
DNA: TGTGCCAGCTCACCGCAGACAGTTTACCGGGACGCACACCAAGAGACCCAGTACTTC
CDR3: CASSPQTVYRDAHQETQYF

V: TRBV6-1
size: NA
D: TRBD2
J: TRBJ2-7
length: 15
DNA: TGTGCCAGCAGTGAATGGGGACTAGCGGTGAGCGAGCAGTACTTC
CDR3: CASSEWGLAVSEQYF

V: TRBV11-2
size: NA
D: TRBD2
J: TRBJ2-1
length: 15
DNA: TGTGCCAGCAGCTTTGCGGGAGGGCCGTACAATGAGCAGTTCTTC
CDR3: CASSFAGGPYNEQFF

V: TRBV29-1
size: NA
D: NA
J: TRBJ2-7
length: 13
DNA: TGCAGCGTTGAAGCAGGGACCCCCTACGAGCAGTACTTC
CDR3: CSVEAGTPYEQYF

V: TRBV7-8
size: NA
D: TRBD2
J: TRBJ2-7
length: 15
DNA: TGTGCCAGCAGCTCAAGAGGGGAGCGGGAAGCGTCGTTGTACTTC
CDR3: CASSSRGEREASLYF

V: TRBV4-1
size: NA
D: NA
J: TRBJ2-7
length: 16
DNA: TGCGCCAGCAGCCAATACGGGACCCCCAACTCCTACGAGCAGTACTTC
CDR3: CASSQYGTPNSYEQYF

V: TRBV27
size: NA
D: TRBD1
J: TRBJ2-3
length: 16
DNA: TGTGCCAGCAGGCCGGACAGGGGACACACCACAGATACGCAGTATTTT
CDR3: CASRPDRGHTTDTQYF

V: TRBV4-2
size: NA
D: TRBD2
J: TRBJ2-1
length: 17
DNA: TGTGCCAGCAGCCTACTTTTAGCGGGAGGGTATGGCAATGAGCAGTTCTTC
CDR3: CASSLLLAGGYGNEQFF

V: TRBV9
size: NA
D: NA
J: TRBJ1-4
length: 12
DNA: TGTGCCAGCAGTGGGCCGGGGGAAAAACTGTTTTTT
CDR3: CASSGPGEKLFF

V: TRBV7-9
size: NA
D: NA
J: TRBJ2-7
length: 14
DNA: TGTGCCAGCAGCTCCCCGGGACCATACTACGAGCAGTACTTC
CDR3: CASSSPGPYYEQYF

V: TRBV28
size: NA
D: TRBD2
J: TRBJ2-1
length: 15
DNA: TGTGCCAGCAGTTGGCGGGCTAGCGGGAGCAATGAGCAGTTCTTC
CDR3: CASSWRASGSNEQFF

V: TRBV5-5
size: NA
D: NA
J: TRBJ1-1
length: 14
DNA: TGTGCCAGCAGCTTGTTACCGATGAACACTGAAGCTTTCTTT
CDR3: CASSLLPMNTEAFF

V: TRBV9
size: once
D: TRBD2
J: TRBJ2-1
length: 16
DNA: TGTGCCAGCAGCGTAGTTCAAGCGGGAGGGTATAATGAGCAGTTCTTC
CDR3: CASSVVQAGGYNEQFF

V: TRBV30
size: NA
D: NA
J: TRBJ2-7
length: 11
DNA: TGTGCCTGGAGGTACCAAGGGCAGCAGTACTTC
CDR3: CAWRYQGQQYF

V: TRBV13
size: NA
D: NA
J: TRBJ1-4
length: 16
DNA: TGTGCCAGCAGCTCAAAATGGAATGCAACTAATGAAAAACTGTTTTTT
CDR3: CASSSKWNATNEKLFF

V: TRBV4-3
size: NA
D: TRBD1
J: TRBJ2-5
length: 17
DNA: TGCGCCAGCAGCCAAGGCCCGGGACAGGGGCGGCAAGAGACCCAGTACTTC
CDR3: CASSQGPGQGRQETQYF

V: TRBV28
size: NA
D: NA
J: TRBJ2-4
length: 15
DNA: TGTGCCAGCAGTTTTCAGCAGGGCTGGGGGGACATTCAGTACTTC
CDR3: CASSFQQGWGDIQYF

V: TRBV9
size: NA
D: TRBD1
J: TRBJ2-2
length: 17
DNA: TGTGCCAGCAGCGTAGGTGGGACAGGGGCCTACACCGGGGAGCTGTTTTTT
CDR3: CASSVGGTGAYTGELFF

V: TRBV7-9
size: NA
D: NA
J: TRBJ2-7
length: 13
DNA: TGTGCCAGCAGCTTAGCAGGGTCCTACGAGCAGTACTTC
CDR3: CASSLAGSYEQYF

V: TRBV5-8
size: once
D: NA
J: TRBJ2-1
length: 14
DNA: TGTGCCAGCAGCGGCGGACAGTGGGGCGGTGAGCAGTTCTTC
CDR3: CASSGGQWGGEQFF

V: TRBV4-3
size: NA
D: NA
J: TRBJ2-2
length: 12
DNA: TGCGCCAGCAGGGGGGCCACCGGGGAGCTGTTTTTT
CDR3: CASRGATGELFF

V: TRBV6-5
size: NA
D: TRBD1
J: TRBJ1-1
length: 13
DNA: TGTGCCAGCAACAGGGACAGGGGGACTGAAGCTTTCTTT
CDR3: CASNRDRGTEAFF

V: TRBV4-1
size: NA
D: NA
J: TRBJ2-3
length: 17
DNA: TGCGCCAGCAGCCACCTGACAAACGGAAGGAGGACAGATACGCAGTATTTT
CDR3: CASSHLTNGRRTDTQYF

V: TRBV4-1
size: NA
D: NA
J: TRBJ2-3
length: 20
DNA: TGCGCCAGCAGCCAAGTAGGTCATTATGACAGGAGGTCCTACACAGATACGCAGTATTTT
CDR3: CASSQVGHYDRRSYTDTQYF

V: TRBV28
size: NA
D: TRBD2
J: TRBJ2-1
length: 15
DNA: TGTGCCAGCAGTTTACTAGCGGGAGTCTACAATGAGCAGTTCTTC
CDR3: CASSLLAGVYNEQFF

V: TRBV27
size: few
D: TRBD1
J: TRBJ1-2
length: 15
DNA: TGTGCCAGCAGTCTTGCAGGGGGATCTAACTATGGCTACACCTTC
CDR3: CASSLAGGSNYGYTF

V: TRBV11-2
size: NA
D: NA
J: TRBJ2-5
length: 15
DNA: TGTGCCAGCAGCCCTAGGTCGTGGGACCAAGAGACCCAGTACTTC
CDR3: CASSPRSWDQETQYF

V: TRBV19
size: NA
D: NA
J: TRBJ1-1
length: 12
DNA: TGTGCCAGTAGTCAGGTGAACACTGAAGCTTTCTTT
CDR3: CASSQVNTEAFF

V: TRBV15
size: NA
D: NA
J: TRBJ1-2
length: 16
DNA: TGTGCCACCAGCAGACCCGAGACAGTCTCTAGCTATGGCTACACCTTC
CDR3: CATSRPETVSSYGYTF

V: TRBV7-2
size: NA
D: TRBD2
J: TRBJ2-7
length: 15
DNA: TGTGCCAGCAGCCCGGGACTAGCGGGACCTTACGAGCAGTACTTC
CDR3: CASSPGLAGPYEQYF